A single sample is the source of the 14 T cell receptor beta chains below, sequenced in a study of CD8 T cells in Susac syndrome. Random hexamers were used to reverse transcribe the RNA input (about 0.45 to 1 ug). MiXCR, run by TCRdb on the immunoSEQ multiplex PCR reads, gives a single entry per CDR3 protein. Of 250,000 to 300,000 distinct CDR3 sequences in the sample, roughly 85% were seen once. The sample was CD8+ T cells from PBMCs. The origin of the receptors is a human donor with multiple sclerosis.

V is TRBV4-1 and J is TRBJ2-3, with D maybe TRBD2 (5 bases). This CDR3 is built from 14 residues. V was shortened by 1 base and J by 4 bases, with 9 bases between the two germline ends. Germline V gives CDR1 MGHRA, CDR2 YSYEKL. The CDR3 loop reads CASSQVGSADTQYF. In DNA form, the CDR3 reads TGCGCCAGCAGCCAAGTCGGTAGCGCAGATACGCAGTATTTT.

The genes are TRBV5-4 and TRBJ2-1, with TRBD2 as a possible D gene (6 bases). The germline gives CDR1 SGHNT, CDR2 YYREEE (reference sequence). V dropped 4 bases and J dropped 9 bases, with 20 bases sitting between them. CDR3 length equals 15 residues. CDR3 protein: CASSIRPGPGGEQFF. The DNA of the CDR3 is TGTGCCAGCAGCATACGACCTGGGCCCGGGGGTGAGCAGTTCTTC. Full variable domain (missing parts from reference TRBV5-4 and TRBJ2-1): ETGVTQSPTHLIKTRGQQVTLRCSSQSGHNTVSWYQQALGQGPQFIFQYYREEENGRGNFPPRFSGLQFPNYSSELNVNALELDDSALYLCASSIRPGPGGEQFFGPGTRLTVL.

V gene TRBV28 combines with J gene TRBJ1-1; 7 bases line up with TRBD1. Unmatched junction bases numbered 8, after V lost 5 bases and J lost 5 bases. Germline loops: CDR1 MDHEN, CDR2 SYDVKM. This CDR3 is built from 14 residues. The CDR3 coding sequence is TGTGCCAGCAGTGATTCAGGGGGGGGAACTGAAGCTTTCTTT. Protein product: CASSDSGGGTEAFF. Full variable domain (missing parts from reference TRBV28 and TRBJ1-1): DVKVTQSSRYLVKRTGEKVFLECVQDMDHENMFWYRQDPGLGLRLIYFSYDVKMKEKGDIPEGYSVSREKKERFSLILESASTNQTSMYLCASSDSGGGTEAFFGQGTRLTVV.

This chain connects TRBV16 to TRBJ2-1, with D unresolved. The CDR3 length is 15 residues. The germline gives CDR1 KGHSY, CDR2 FQNENV. The germline V and J ends were trimmed by 2 bases and 6 bases, with 14 bases remaining between them. CDR3 protein: CASSQLLFSFNEQFF. DNA for the CDR3: TGTGCCAGCAGCCAACTACTATTTAGTTTCAATGAGCAGTTCTTC. The full variable domain, its missing parts supplied by reference TRBV16 and TRBJ2-1, is GEEVAQTPKHLVRGEGQKAKLYCAPIKGHSYVFWYQQVLKNEFKFLISFQNENVFDETGMPKERFSAKCLPNSPCSLEIQATKLEDSAVYFCASSQLLFSFNEQFFGPGTRLTVL.

V usage is TRBV6-2 or TRBV6-3 and J usage is TRBJ2-2; D may be TRBD1 or TRBD2 (5 bases each). V was cut by 7 bases and J by 5 bases, with 14 bases left in between. Germline lookup yields CDR1 MNHEY and CDR2 SVGEGT. The CDR3 sequence is 14 residues long. This chain's CDR3 is CASMGLSGTGELFF. DNA for the CDR3: TGTGCCAGCATGGGGCTGTCGGGAACCGGGGAGCTGTTTTTT.

This sequence joins TRBV5-1 and TRBJ1-1; D ambiguous. Germline V CDR1 and CDR2: SGHRS, YFSETQ. This CDR3 has 15 residues. V was pared by 0 bases and J by 3 bases, with 12 bases between. The CDR3 reads CASSLGGPRDTEAFF. In DNA form, the CDR3 reads TGCGCCAGCAGCTTGGGAGGGCCGAGAGACACTGAAGCTTTCTTT. Combining the CDR3 with reference TRBV5-1 and TRBJ1-1 gives the whole variable domain KAGVTQTPRYLIKTRGQQVTLSCSPISGHRSVSWYQQTPGQGLQFLFEYFSETQRNKGNFPGRFSGRQFSNSRSEMNVSTLELGDSALYLCASSLGGPRDTEAFFGQGTRLTVV.

The chain combines TRBV28 with TRBJ2-7; D is uncertain. Germline V gene sequence: CDR1 MDHEN, CDR2 SYDVKM. This CDR3 region has 12 residues. The V gene lost 1 base and the J gene lost 5 bases, with 6 bases spanning the gap. Written as DNA, the CDR3 is TGTGCCAGCAGTTTATATAAGAACGAGCAGTACTTC. Translating it yields CASSLYKNEQYF.

This clonotype was seen more than once but under ten times. The gene calls are TRBV29-1 and TRBJ2-3; D remains ambiguous. Germline V gene lookup returns CDR1 SQVTM and CDR2 ANQGSEA. Trimming took off 2 bases at V and 2 bases at J, with 14 bases between the two ends. There are 15 residues in the CDR3. This chain's CDR3 is CSVETRRRTTDTQYF. CDR3 nucleotide sequence: TGCAGCGTTGAAACTCGACGGCGGACCACAGATACGCAGTATTTT.

The CDR3 loop is CASSLGWLSGNTIYF. DNA of the CDR3: TGTGCCAGCAGCCTCGGATGGCTGTCAGGAAACACCATATATTTT. The J gene is TRBJ1-3, the V gene TRBV3-1; D not resolved. Trimming left V 4 bases short and J 4 bases short, with 14 bases between. CDR1 and CDR2 (germline): LGHDT, YNNKEL (reference sequence). This CDR3 region has 15 residues.

The genes are TRBV5-8 and TRBJ2-7; possible D gene TRBD1, 6 bases. Between the trimmed V and J ends, which lost 3 bases and 6 bases, there was a span of 19 bases. The CDR3 has 15 residues. Germline V lookup: CDR1 SGHTS, CDR2 YDEGEE. The DNA of the CDR3 is TGTGCCAGCAGCTCGCATGGGGGCTCGGGTTCCGAGCAGTACTTC. It codes for CASSSHGGSGSEQYF.

The chain is built from TRBV7-9 and TRBJ2-1; tentative D call: TRBD2 (6 bases). The CDR3 covers 16 residues. The germline gives CDR1 SEHNR, CDR2 FQNEAQ (reference sequence). V was trimmed by 6 bases and J by 3 bases, leaving 18 bases between them. As DNA, the CDR3 is TGTGCCAGCAGGCGACCGGAAGGAGGGGTCTACAATGAGCAGTTCTTC. This gives the protein CASRRPEGGVYNEQFF.

This sequence joins TRBV14 and TRBJ2-2, with 7 bases lining up with TRBD2. With V trimmed by 3 bases and J by 5 bases, 3 bases remained unmatched. The germline CDR1 and CDR2 sequences are SGHDN and FVKESK. The CDR3 length is 14 residues. The CDR3 DNA reads as TGTGCCAGCAGCCACTATAGCGGGACCGGGGAGCTGTTTTTT. This encodes CASSHYSGTGELFF.

This rearrangement joins TRBV2 to TRBJ1-5, with D possibly matching TRBD1 (5 bases). The CDR3 extends over 17 amino acids. Germline V CDR1 and CDR2: SNHLY, FYNNEI. V lost 6 bases, J lost 6 bases, and 24 bases lay in between. CDR3 in amino acids: CASRKTPSVTDFQPQHF. CDR3 coding DNA: TGTGCCAGCAGAAAAACCCCATCAGTGACAGATTTTCAGCCCCAGCATTTT.

V usage is TRBV20-1 and J usage is TRBJ2-1; D ambiguous. CDR3 length: 13 residues. V lost 4 bases and J lost 0, with 7 bases in between. CDR1 DFQATT and CDR2 SNEGSKA come from the germline V gene (reference sequence). This chain's CDR3 is CSAISPSYNEQFF. For the CDR3, the DNA is TGCAGTGCTATCAGTCCCTCCTACAATGAGCAGTTCTTC.